This T cell receptor (beta chain) appears in the sequencing data of a study of T cell clonality in common variable immunodeficiency. Germline-derived CDR1 and CDR2 are LNHNV and YYDKDF (reference sequence). After removal of 1 base from V and 4 bases from J, the junction contained 4 bases not matched to a gene. CDR3 length: 15 residues. Points from the study as a whole: Common variable immunodeficiency TCR beta sequences reportedly had fewer deletions and N-nucleotide insertions. Fewer TCRbeta clones were shared among CVID subjects than controls.

This clone showed up many times. Its matching antigen is unknown. The read comes to an end 3 residues before the CDR3 does, leaving the germline J gene to fill in the end. CVID and control samples used equivalent genomic DNA input. Clones were sequenced by immunoSEQ multiplex PCR, and TCRdb holds only the in-frame ones, with some missing. The repertoire consists of some 53,000 clones, none detected only once. Most patients and controls had Caucasian heritage. This rearrangement joins TRBV15 to TRBJ2-5; 9 nucleotides match TRBD1. The sequence was obtained from a person between 18 and 70 years old in good health. Sequences were obtained from peripheral blood mononuclear cells. The CDR3 sequence: CATSRARDRVETQYF. The CDR3 DNA, read in part, is TGTGCCACCAGCAGAGCACGGGACAGGGTAGAGACC.